This TCR beta chain was recorded in a study of blood T cell repertoires in COVID-19. About the study: Sites across the United States, Italy and Spain contributed samples from acute and convalescent COVID-19. The analysed material was cDNA or gDNA that came from T cells, B-cell-depleted T cells, or PBMCs.

Using immunoSEQ multiplex PCR, the repertoire was profiled, and TCRdb retains in-frame clones only, with some absent. The data contain over 200,000 clones, roughly 80% of them singletons. This CDR3 is 15 amino acids long. The trim removed 1 base at V and 4 bases at J, leaving 6 bases unmatched. The germline V gene encodes CDR1 SGHAT and CDR2 FQNNGV. The rearrangement uses TRBV11-2 and TRBJ2-7, with TRBD1 matching over 8 bases. Sequenced material: peripheral blood. The source of this sequence is a woman at least 80 years old with active or convalescent COVID-19. CDR3 nucleotides: TGTGCCAGCAGCTTAGTAGGCGGACAGGGTTACGAGCAGTACTTC. Translation gives CASSLVGGQGYEQYF.